In this sample, the clone carrying this TCR beta chain turned up a few times. Generated by immunoSEQ multiplex PCR, the TCRdb table keeps only in-frame clones and is missing some. The sample lists around 310,000 clones; 90% were seen once. The source of the sample is a study of blood T cell repertoires in COVID-19. Study background: The cDNA or gDNA used as material had been derived from T cells, B-cell-depleted T cells, or PBMCs.

V gave up 7 bases and J gave up 6 bases, with 14 bases separating them. The CDR3 consists of 12 residues. The germline V gene has CDR1 SGDLS and CDR2 YYNGEE. Enrolled during active infection, Seattle patients were then followed longitudinally. Sequencing input: peripheral blood. This receptor was obtained from a middle-aged woman with COVID-19, enrolled during active disease. J is TRBJ2-7 and V is TRBV9; a possible D gene is TRBD2 (6 bases). CDR3 in DNA: TGTGCCAGCGGTGGTATCGGGGGCGAGCAGTACTTC. The encoded protein is CASGGIGGEQYF. The full variable domain, its missing parts supplied by reference TRBV9 and TRBJ2-7, is DSGVTQTPKHLITATGQRVTLRCSPRSGDLSVYWYQQSLDQGLQFLIQYYNGEERAKGNILERFSAQQFPDLHSELNLSSLELGDSALYFCASGGIGGEQYFGPGTRLTVT.